The 6 T cell receptor beta chains listed next were all sequenced from one sample in a study of shared clonotypes between healthy human individuals. Clones were sequenced by immunoSEQ multiplex PCR, and TCRdb holds only the in-frame ones, with some missing. The sample has roughly 1,500,000 clones, 95% to 99% seen once; the top ten hold 0.45%. The sequencing sample was made of naive CD4+ T cells sorted from blood. Subset meaning: CD45RA+ positively selected. Receptors originate from a young man in good health.

The chain recombines TRBV7-2 with TRBJ2-7; 7 bases agree with TRBD1. The CDR3 sequence is 16 residues long. The V gene end was trimmed by 5 bases and the J gene end by 0 bases; junction bases not matched to a gene: 10. The germline CDR1 and CDR2 sequences are SGHTA and FQGNSA. The CDR3 bases are TGTGCCAGCAGCCGCCGGACAGGTGGTAGCTCCTACGAGCAGTACTTC. This encodes CASSRRTGGSSYEQYF.

The chain has TRBV5-1 and TRBJ2-1; TRBD1 agrees at 9 bases. The CDR3 spans 16 residues. CDR1 and CDR2 (germline): SGHRS, YFSETQ. Trimming removed 4 bases from V and 0 bases from J; junction bases left unmatched: 5. As DNA, the CDR3 is TGCGCCAGCAGCAACAGGGGGCTCAGCTCCTACAATGAGCAGTTCTTC. It is translated as CASSNRGLSSYNEQFF.

This clone was detected once. The chain uses TRBV2 and TRBJ2-1; D possibly corresponds to TRBD2 (6 bases). The CDR3 extends over 14 amino acids. The V and J ends lost 6 bases and 7 bases respectively, with 16 bases between them. The V gene's germline CDR1 is SNHLY and CDR2 FYNNEI. CDR3 in DNA: TGTGCCAGCAGCGATGGGGGGTACGGGAATGAGCAGTTCTTC. Amino acid sequence: CASSDGGYGNEQFF.

This chain joins TRBV6-5 and TRBJ2-7, with TRBD2 matching 10 bases. CDR1 is MNHEY and CDR2 is SVGAGI in the germline V gene. The V and J ends lost 1 base and 5 bases, in that order; junction bases with no gene match: 5. CDR3 length: 15 amino acids. Here the CDR3 reads CASSYFPSGSHEQYF. CDR3 DNA: TGTGCCAGCAGTTACTTTCCTAGCGGGAGTCACGAGCAGTACTTC.

The V and J genes are TRBV28 and TRBJ1-2; 7 bases match TRBD1. The V gene's germline CDR1 is MDHEN and CDR2 SYDVKM. The trim removed 6 bases at V and 2 bases at J, leaving 6 bases unmatched. CDR3 length equals 14 residues. As DNA, the CDR3 is TGTGCCAGCAGCGGAGGGACAGCGAACTATGGCTACACCTTC. Protein sequence: CASSGGTANYGYTF.

The chain is built from TRBV7-9 and TRBJ2-7, with 8 nucleotides matching TRBD1. Germline-derived CDR1 and CDR2 are SEHNR and FQNEAQ (reference sequence). The CDR3 has 16 residues. The V segment lost 5 bases and the J segment 2 bases; nucleotides outside the gene matches: 11. The CDR3 nucleotides are TGTGCCAGCAGCCCCCGATGGGGGACAGGCCCCTACGAGCAGTACTTC. Translation gives CASSPRWGTGPYEQYF.